This T cell receptor beta chain was retrieved from a study of blood T cell repertoires in COVID-19. The germline V gene encodes CDR1 SGHRS and CDR2 YFSETQ. The V gene end was trimmed by 5 bases and the J gene end by 6 bases; junction bases not matched to a gene: 14. The CDR3 is 16 residues long. Data came from immunoSEQ multiplex PCR; TCRdb stores just in-frame clones and leaves some out. Of some 180,000 clones listed, around 81% are singletons. A single count supports this clone. The chain combines TRBV5-1 with TRBJ2-1; TRBD2 matches at 7 bases. This sequence originates from a middle-aged woman with COVID-19, enrolled during active disease. Input material: peripheral blood. CDR3 bases: TGCGCCAGCAGTCCCGGGTCAGCGGGGCTACTCAATGAGCAGTTCTTC. It translates to CASSPGSAGLLNEQFF.